The present T cell receptor beta chain was sequenced within a study of molecular identifiers for immune sequencing clone quantification. Study outcomes and limitations: A single cell's spiked Jurkat TCR RNA was reportedly detectable among 900,000 to 1,000,000 naive cells.

V dropped 0 bases and J dropped 4 bases, with 12 bases sitting between them. CDR3 length: 15 amino acids. Germline V gene lookup returns CDR1 LNHNV and CDR2 YYDKDF (reference sequence). TCRdb re-analysed the PCR reads in MiXCR, keeping a single row per CDR3 protein. The sample consists of 45,000 to 55,000 distinct CDR3 sequences, 36% of them appearing once. Naive CD8 T cells were FACS-sorted by CD8+CD4-CCR7+CD45RA+ markers. On this clonotype: Its antigen is unknown. Since the CDR3 does not end with the conserved phenylalanine or tryptophan, this likely comes from a read error.

V usage is TRBV15 and J usage is TRBJ2-5; D ambiguous. The sequenced material came from naive CD8+ T cells from blood, with Jurkat cell RNA spiked in. Subset defined: FACS-sorted CD8+CD4-CCR7+CD45RA+ naive T cells. The TCR was taken from a human donor in good health. Some libraries in this study had Jurkat cell RNA spiked in. The CDR3 reads CATSRDGPIGETQYI. The DNA of the CDR3 is TGTGCCACCAGCAGAGATGGACCAATTGGAGAGACCCAGTACATC.